This section outlines one TCR beta chain sequence together with its context. This receptor's antigen is unknown. Base qualities are not recorded, but no much larger clone differs from it by a single base. This sample was taken from a study of CD8 T cells in Susac syndrome (dated by TCRdb to between 2018 and 2020). Broadly, across the study: The study used repertoire sequencing to test whether antigen drove CD8+ T cell activation and differentiation in Susac syndrome. On the study overall, not on this receptor specifically: The number of individuals in the TCR sequencing and HLA analysis was recognized as being relatively small.

RNA was extracted using the RNeasy kit, and about 0.45 to 1 microgram was reverse transcribed with random hexamers. TCR beta CDR3 regions were amplified with the immunoSEQ multiplex PCR assay covering 54 Vbeta and 13 Jbeta segments. PCR amplification bias was corrected by using a synthetic template baseline for primer optimization and computational correction. From the authors' description of their analysis: Reads were annotated to V, D and J genes per IMGT and analyzed with immunoSEQ Analyzer, keeping only productive sequences. To calculate clonality, Shannon entropy was normalized by log2 of the number of productive unique sequences and then subtracted from one. Public and private clones were assessed among the 100 most prevalent clones of each patient and control. Clones were defined as Susac-specific when absent from the healthy and MS cohorts, from roughly 1,100 published viral clones and from other ImmuneACCESS disease sequences. TCRdb trimmed the raw reads at Q25, called clones with MiXCR and kept productive beta chains. Entries that share a CDR3 protein sequence are merged under the most common genes and DNA. The V and J calls were not made by the authors but by TCRdb's processing. Across this sample there are roughly 200,000 distinct CDR3 sequences, with about 95% seen only once. The top ten clonotypes cover around 0.11% of the sample.

The CDR3 runs 12 amino acids, cysteine and phenylalanine included. The entry retains the CDR3 DNA only, 36 bases that are in frame from base 1. From V the trimming removes 2 bases and from J it removes 6 bases, while the gene matches leave 0 bases of the junction unaccounted for. The germline V gene specifies SQVTM as CDR1 and ANQGSEA as CDR2. High-throughput TCR beta sequencing profiled peripheral blood CD8+ and CD4+ T cells from healthy donors, Susac syndrome patients and multiple sclerosis patients. The healthy donors served as controls matched for age and sex. Bulk CD8+ and CD4+ T cells were purified by magnetic negative isolation, while CD8+ TEMRA cells were enriched using FACS. Blood was drawn into EDTA tubes, processed within 24 hours, and PBMCs were isolated by density gradient centrifugation. PBMCs intended for TCR sequencing were cryopreserved in liquid nitrogen and thawed later in a water bath at 37 degrees C. The sorted or isolated CD4+, CD8+ and CD8+ TEMRA cells had a purity of 90% or higher.

The rearranged chain carries TRBV29-1 and TRBJ1-4, with TRBD1 matching 7 junction bases. Sequencing used CD4+ T cells from PBMCs. The TCR sequence derives from a human donor in good health. The CDR3 here reads CSVEQGDEKLFF. The DNA sequence follows: TGCAGCGTTGAACAGGGGGATGAAAAACTGTTTTTT.